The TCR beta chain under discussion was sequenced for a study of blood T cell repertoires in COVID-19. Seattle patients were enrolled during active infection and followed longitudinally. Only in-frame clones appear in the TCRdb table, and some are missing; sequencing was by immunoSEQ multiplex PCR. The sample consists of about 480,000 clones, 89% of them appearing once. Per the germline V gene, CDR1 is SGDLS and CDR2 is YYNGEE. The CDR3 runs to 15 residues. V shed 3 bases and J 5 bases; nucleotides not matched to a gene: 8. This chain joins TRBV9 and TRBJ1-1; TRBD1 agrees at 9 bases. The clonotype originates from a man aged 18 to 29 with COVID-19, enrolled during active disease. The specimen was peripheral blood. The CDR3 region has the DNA TGTGCCAGCAGCGGATCCGGGACAGGGTCTACTGAAGCTTTCTTT. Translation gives CASSGSGTGSTEAFF.